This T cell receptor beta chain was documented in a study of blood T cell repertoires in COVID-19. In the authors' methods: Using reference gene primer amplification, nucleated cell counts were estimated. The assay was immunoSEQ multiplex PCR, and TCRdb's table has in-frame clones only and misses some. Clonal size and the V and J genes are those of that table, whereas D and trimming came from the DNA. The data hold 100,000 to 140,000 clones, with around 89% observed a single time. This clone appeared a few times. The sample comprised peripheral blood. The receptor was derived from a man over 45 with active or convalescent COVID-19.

CDR3 sequence reads: CASSLQGNTEAFF. DNA of the CDR3: TGTGCCAGCAGTTTGCAGGGGAACACTGAAGCTTTCTTT. V usage is TRBV27 and J usage is TRBJ1-1; TRBD1 is a possible D gene (5 bases). Per germline, CDR1 MNHEY and CDR2 SMNVEV (reference sequence). Trimming removed 3 bases at V and 1 base at J, with 6 bases between. This CDR3 contains 13 residues.